One and the same sample provided the 27 T cell receptor beta chains below, sequenced in a study of blood T cells in healthy people across ages. A sample-barcoded 5' primer and a J-beta primer mix were used in a second PCR of about 7 to 12 cycles. TCRdb reanalysed the 5' RACE reads using MiXCR and keeps one entry per CDR3 protein. The sample includes 450,000 to 650,000 distinct CDR3 sequences, around 24% of them seen just once. This sample also appeared in a second study, on T cells of mothers and their children.

Sequenced sample: blood. These receptors all come from a boy aged 5-17 years in good health.

This chain uses TRBV12-3 or TRBV12-4 with TRBJ2-3, with D perhaps matching TRBD2 (7 bases). This CDR3 has 14 residues. V lost 7 bases, J lost 7 bases, and 18 bases lay in between. CDR3 sequence reads: CASIRGGPLNTQYF. CDR3 DNA sequence: TGTGCCAGCATTAGGGGGGGGCCGTTAAATACGCAGTATTTT.

J is TRBJ1-4 and V is TRBV5-1; 8 nucleotides match TRBD1. CDR1 and CDR2 (germline): SGHRS, YFSETQ. The CDR3 is 14 amino acids. V dropped 4 bases and J dropped 8; count of bases not matched to a gene: 7. CDR3 DNA: TGCGCCAGCAGCCTCGGACAGGGCCGGGAAAAACTGTTTTTT. Amino acids: CASSLGQGREKLFF.

This clonotype was seen a few times. This rearrangement joins TRBV5-1 to TRBJ1-1, with D perhaps matching TRBD1 (6 bases). Germline loops: CDR1 SGHRS, CDR2 YFSETQ. V shed 0 bases and J shed 3 bases, with 27 bases lying between them. CDR3 length: 20 amino acids. The CDR3 DNA is TGCGCCAGCAGCTTGGCCCCCGAGTCCGGGGGGCGAGGGTGGGACACTGAAGCTTTCTTT. Its translation: CASSLAPESGGRGWDTEAFF.

This chain links TRBV30 with TRBJ2-7; perhaps D is TRBD1 or TRBD2 (5 bases each). Trimming left V 4 bases short and J 3 bases short, with 19 bases between. Germline CDR1 is GTSNPN and CDR2 is SVGIG (reference sequence). The CDR3 runs 15 residues. The CDR3 region is CAWTHSPGPSYEQYF. CDR3 nucleotides: TGTGCCTGGACTCATTCGCCGGGACCGAGCTACGAGCAGTACTTC. Supplemented by reference TRBV30 and TRBJ2-7, the full variable domain reads SQTIHQWPATLVQPVGSPLSLECTVEGTSNPNLYWYRQAAGRGLQLLFYSVGIGQISSEVPQNLSASRPQDRQFILSSKKLLLSDSGFYLCAWTHSPGPSYEQYFGPGTRLTVT.

This chain joins TRBV4-3 and TRBJ2-7; possible D gene TRBD2, 5 bases. V was shortened by 3 bases and J by 0 bases, with 15 bases between the two germline ends. The CDR3 covers 16 residues. Germline V gene sequence: CDR1 LGHNA, CDR2 YSLEER. DNA of the CDR3: TGCGCCAGCAGCCAGAGGGCCTATGATGGCTCCTACGAGCAGTACTTC. Translated, it gives CASSQRAYDGSYEQYF.

This clonotype turned up a few times. The germline gene is not matched at one end of the junction; a read error may be the cause. The chain carries TRBV7-9 and TRBJ2-6; the match to TRBD1 covers 8 bases. The CDR3 is 13 amino acids. Germline-derived CDR1 and CDR2 are SEHNR and FQNEAQ (reference sequence). The CDR3 here is CASSSTGVNVLTF. CDR3 bases: TGTGCCAGCAGCTCGACAGGGGTCAACGTCCTGACTTTC.

This clonotype was observed a few times. The V and J genes are TRBV5-1 and TRBJ1-2, with D perhaps matching TRBD1 (5 bases). The germline V and J ends were trimmed by 1 base and 2 bases, with 6 bases remaining between them. This CDR3 contains 13 residues. The germline V gene has CDR1 SGHRS and CDR2 YFSETQ. The CDR3 nucleotides read TGCGCCAGCAGCTTGAGACAGAACTATGGCTACACCTTC. Amino acid sequence: CASSLRQNYGYTF.

There are a few counts of this clonotype. The chain uses TRBV2 and TRBJ2-4; 7 nucleotides agree with TRBD2. V shed 4 bases, J shed 7 bases, and the junction held 13 bases outside the gene matches. There are 16 residues in the CDR3. The germline V gene has CDR1 SNHLY and CDR2 FYNNEI. The CDR3 here is CASSGTSADVGNIQYF. CDR3 coding DNA: TGTGCCAGCAGTGGCACTAGCGCGGACGTCGGTAACATTCAGTACTTC.

This clonotype showed up many times. The chain combines TRBV6-4 with TRBJ1-5; weak D call: TRBD1 (5 bases). Between the trimmed V and J ends, which lost 3 bases and 4 bases, there was a span of 7 bases. This CDR3 is 13 amino acids long. CDR1 and CDR2 from the germline V gene are MRHNA and SNTAGT. The CDR3 nucleotides read TGTGCCAGCAGTGAGACAGCTAATCAGCCCCAGCATTTT. It encodes CASSETANQPQHF.

This clonotype came up a few times. V and J are TRBV15 and TRBJ2-6; D is uncertain. Trimming stripped 0 bases from V and 2 bases from J, with 8 bases between. Germline lookup yields CDR1 LNHNV and CDR2 YYDKDF (reference sequence). This CDR3 has 16 residues. In nucleotides, the CDR3 is TGTGCCACCAGCAGAGATCAAGTCCCTGGGGCCAACGTCCTGACTTTC. This translates into CATSRDQVPGANVLTF. Full variable domain (remainder filled in from reference TRBV15 and TRBJ2-6): DAMVIQNPRYQVTQFGKPVTLSCSQTLNHNVMYWYQQKSSQAPKLLFHYYDKDFNNEADTPDNFQSRRPNTSFCFLDIRSPGLGDTAMYLCATSRDQVPGANVLTFGAGSRLTVL.

This clonotype was seen only a few times. This rearrangement joins TRBV5-5 to TRBJ2-1; D unresolved. Trimming removed 4 bases at V and 0 bases at J, with 14 bases between. Looked up from germline, CDR1 is SGHKS and CDR2 is YYEKEE (reference sequence). The length of the CDR3 is 16 residues. CDR3 amino acids: CASSRPLLSSYNEQFF. The DNA of the CDR3 is TGTGCCAGCAGCCGACCCCTCTTAAGCTCCTACAATGAGCAGTTCTTC.

There are a few counts of this clonotype. The chain carries TRBV28 and TRBJ2-5, with D possibly being TRBD1 or TRBD2 (5 bases each). The DNA end favors TRBJ2-1, so the J call may be wrong. From germline, CDR1 is MDHEN and CDR2 SYDVKM. The CDR3 spans 17 residues. CDR3 region: CASSSTIRDEGNNEQFF. CDR3 sequence (DNA): TGTGCCAGCAGTTCGACAATTAGGGATGAGGGGAACAATGAGCAGTTCTTC.

The chain employs TRBV29-1 and TRBJ2-1; TRBD2 matches at 7 bases. The V segment lost 3 bases and the J segment 5 bases; nucleotides outside the gene matches: 10. Germline CDR1 is SQVTM and CDR2 is ANQGSEA. CDR3 length: 15 amino acids. The DNA for the CDR3 is TGCAGCGTTGAGCCGCCTTGGGGGGGTGACAATGAGCAGTTCTTC. Translation: CSVEPPWGGDNEQFF.

The chain employs TRBV6-1 and TRBJ2-1, with 7 bases aligning to TRBD1. Germline V gene sequence: CDR1 MNHNS, CDR2 SASEGT. The CDR3 length is 14 residues. V lost 11 bases to trimming and J lost 3 bases; unmatched junction nucleotides: 10. The CDR3 DNA reads TGTGCCTGCGGACAGGCAGAAAACTACAATGAGCAGTTCTTC. Translated: CACGQAENYNEQFF.

This clonotype has a handful of counts. This chain links TRBV4-3 with TRBJ2-6; no reliable D call. The CDR3 is made up of 17 amino acids. Germline values: CDR1 LGHNA, CDR2 YSLEER. Trimming pared 0 bases from V and 2 bases from J, leaving 11 bases between. The CDR3: CASSQDFRQAGANVLTF. The CDR3 nucleotides read TGCGCCAGCAGCCAAGACTTCCGACAAGCTGGGGCCAACGTCCTGACTTTC.

This clonotype was seen only a few times. The chain recombines TRBV7-3 with TRBJ2-5; a possible D gene is TRBD1 (5 bases). V lost 1 base and J lost 4, with 10 bases in between. Germline CDR1 SGHTA, CDR2 FQGTGA. The CDR3 spans 14 residues. CDR3 in DNA: TGTGCCAGCAGCTTAAACCCAGGGCTAGAGACCCAGTACTTC. It encodes CASSLNPGLETQYF.

This clonotype came up a few times. The genes are TRBV10-3 and TRBJ2-3; the match to TRBD2 covers 8 bases. V trimming: 0 bases; J trimming: 3 bases; junction bases outside the gene matches: 2. Per the germline V gene, CDR1 is ENHRY and CDR2 is SYGVKD. This CDR3 has 15 residues. CDR3 coding DNA: TGTGCCATCAGTGAGTCCGGGGGGGTAACAGATACGCAGTATTTT. This gives the protein CAISESGGVTDTQYF.

This chain joins TRBV27 and TRBJ2-5, with 10 bases matching TRBD2. CDR1 is MNHEY and CDR2 is SMNVEV in the germline V gene (reference sequence). Trimming removed 0 bases from V and 5 bases from J; junction bases left unmatched: 9. The CDR3 is made up of 17 amino acids. The CDR3 region has the DNA TGTGCCAGCAGTTTATCCCCGCTAGCGGGAGTTCGGGAGACCCAGTACTTC. Residues: CASSLSPLAGVRETQYF.

This clonotype was seen a few times. In DNA, the CDR3 is TGTGCCAGCAGCGTAGACGGACAGGGGCGTGAAAAACTGTTTTTT. Translation gives CASSVDGQGREKLFF. The chain joins TRBV9 to TRBJ1-4; 9 bases align to TRBD1. J lost 7 bases, V lost 0 bases, and 4 bases had no gene match. CDR1 is SGDLS, CDR2 YYNGEE, per germline. This CDR3 contains 15 residues.

The chain combines TRBV4-2 with TRBJ1-2, with 7 bases that match TRBD1. The CDR3 spans 19 residues. The V segment lost 2 bases and the J segment 2 bases; nucleotides outside the gene matches: 17. Germline CDR1 and CDR2: LGHNA and YNFKEQ. The CDR3 DNA is TGTGCCAGCAGCCAACCGCTGGGGACAGAGGATTTAACAAACTATGGCTACACCTTC. Residues: CASSQPLGTEDLTNYGYTF.

There are a few counts of this clonotype. The CDR3 reads CASSSWTEQETQYF. In DNA, the CDR3 is TGTGCCAGCAGCTCTTGGACGGAACAAGAGACCCAGTACTTC. The chain is built from TRBV7-9 and TRBJ2-5; no clear D gene. This CDR3 has 14 amino acids. The germline CDR1 and CDR2 sequences are SEHNR and FQNEAQ (reference sequence). V lost 4 bases and J 2 bases, leaving 11 bases between the germline ends.

This clonotype was observed a few times. The chain employs TRBV7-9 and TRBJ2-3; either TRBD1 or TRBD2 may supply D (5 bases each). Per germline, CDR1 SEHNR and CDR2 FQNEAQ (reference sequence). V was pared by 5 bases and J by 2 bases, with 11 bases between. The CDR3 length is 14 residues. The CDR3 spells CASSRDQDTDTQYF. The CDR3 nucleotides are TGTGCCAGCAGCCGGGACCAAGACACAGATACGCAGTATTTT.

This clonotype was counted only a few times. The genes are TRBV4-1 and TRBJ1-2; 8 nucleotides align to TRBD1. The CDR3 covers 16 residues. CDR1 is MGHRA and CDR2 is YSYEKL in the germline V gene. V lost 5 bases and J lost 0; bases outside the gene matches: 8. CDR3 in amino acids: CASSKPGTGPNYGYTF. CDR3 DNA: TGCGCCAGCAGCAAACCTGGGACAGGACCTAACTATGGCTACACCTTC.

This clonotype was seen a few times. The chain links TRBV5-1 to TRBJ1-2; no definite D call. The CDR3 loop spans 13 amino acids. Trimming removed 4 bases at V and 7 bases at J, with 14 bases between. Germline V gives CDR1 SGHRS, CDR2 YFSETQ. This chain's CDR3 is CASSTTDTSGYTF. The CDR3 DNA reads as TGCGCCAGCAGCACGACCGACACGAGTGGCTACACCTTC.

The chain carries TRBV12-3 or TRBV12-4 and TRBJ1-4, with TRBD1 identical over 7 bases. This CDR3 comprises 14 residues. V lost 2 bases, J lost 6 bases, and 3 bases stayed unmatched. In DNA, the CDR3 is TGTGCCAGCAGTTTATGGACAGGAGATGAAAAACTGTTTTTT. Its protein is CASSLWTGDEKLFF.

The chain has TRBV11-2 and TRBJ2-5, with 7 bases identical to TRBD1. Germline V CDR1 and CDR2: SGHAT, FQNNGV. The CDR3 spans 18 residues. Trimming removed 1 base from V and 6 bases from J; junction bases left unmatched: 17. CDR3 protein: CASSLAHGWAGGLKTQYF. DNA of the CDR3: TGTGCCAGCAGCTTAGCTCATGGATGGGCAGGGGGTCTAAAGACCCAGTACTTC.

The rearrangement joins TRBV6-7 to TRBJ1-2; no clear D gene. TRBV6-7 qualifies as an ORF whose function is uncertain. V lost 4 bases and J lost 6, with 12 bases in between. The length of the CDR3 is 13 residues. The CDR3 is CASSSWVTDGYTF. CDR3 bases: TGTGCCAGCAGTTCCTGGGTTACTGATGGCTACACCTTC.